In its sample, the clone carrying this TCR beta chain was seen a few times. What it recognizes is unknown. MiXCR, run by TCRdb on the reads, gives a single entry per CDR3 protein. Among approximately 770,000 distinct CDR3 sequences listed, about 27% were seen once. Unmatched junction bases numbered 10, after V lost 6 bases and J lost 2 bases. CDR3 length: 16 amino acids. This entry is derived from a study of T cell repertoires in cytomegalovirus infection. Study-level information: Used in the study were CMV epitopes, some recently identified and HLA-C-restricted, others well-studied and HLA-B-restricted.

General study findings and limits: In two of eight donors, the top clonotype was HLA-C-restricted CMV-specific. Of the TCR beta families, the public ones yielded a cumulative frequency that identified carriers of CMV plus the relevant HLA.

The clonotype originates from a human donor in good health (CMV status not recorded). Some clones in this sample may be carry-over from other donors' samples. The specimen was cultured CD8+ T cells from PBMCs, collected from culture after CMV antigen stimulation. The rearrangement links TRBV12-3 or TRBV12-4 to TRBJ2-3, with 8 bases lining up with TRBD2. The CDR3 sequence is CASSFSERGTTDTQYF. DNA for the CDR3: TGTGCCAGCAGCTTTAGTGAGCGGGGGACCACAGATACGCAGTATTTT.